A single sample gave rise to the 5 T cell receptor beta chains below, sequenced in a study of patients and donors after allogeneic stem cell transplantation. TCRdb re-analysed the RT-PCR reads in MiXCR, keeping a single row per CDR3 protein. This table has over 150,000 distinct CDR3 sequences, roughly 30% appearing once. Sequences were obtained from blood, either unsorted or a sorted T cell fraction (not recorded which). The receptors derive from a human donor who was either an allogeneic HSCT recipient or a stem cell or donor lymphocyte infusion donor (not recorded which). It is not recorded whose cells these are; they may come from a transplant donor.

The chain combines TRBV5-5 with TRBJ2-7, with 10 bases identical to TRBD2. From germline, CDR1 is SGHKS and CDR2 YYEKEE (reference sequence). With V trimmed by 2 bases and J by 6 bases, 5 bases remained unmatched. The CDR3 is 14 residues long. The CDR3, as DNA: TGTGCCAGCAGCTTCGGGCTAGCGGGAGTCGAGCAGTACTTC. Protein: CASSFGLAGVEQYF.

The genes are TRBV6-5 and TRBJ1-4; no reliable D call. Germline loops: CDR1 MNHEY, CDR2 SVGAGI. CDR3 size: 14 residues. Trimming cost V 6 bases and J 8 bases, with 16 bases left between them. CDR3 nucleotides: TGTGCCAGCAGCCCGAGGGCTGGTCGCGAAAAACTGTTTTTT. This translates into CASSPRAGREKLFF.

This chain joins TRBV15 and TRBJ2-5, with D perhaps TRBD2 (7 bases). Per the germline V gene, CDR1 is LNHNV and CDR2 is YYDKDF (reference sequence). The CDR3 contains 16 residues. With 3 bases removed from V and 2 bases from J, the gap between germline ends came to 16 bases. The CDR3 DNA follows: TGTGCCACCAGCAGGGGGAGGGGGGGCATTCAAGAGACCCAGTACTTC. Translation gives CATSRGRGGIQETQYF.

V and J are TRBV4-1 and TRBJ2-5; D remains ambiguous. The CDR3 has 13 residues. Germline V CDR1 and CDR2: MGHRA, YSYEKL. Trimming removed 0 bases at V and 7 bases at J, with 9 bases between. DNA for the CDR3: TGCGCCAGCAGCCAAGAGCCGAGTGGGACCCAGTACTTC. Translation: CASSQEPSGTQYF.

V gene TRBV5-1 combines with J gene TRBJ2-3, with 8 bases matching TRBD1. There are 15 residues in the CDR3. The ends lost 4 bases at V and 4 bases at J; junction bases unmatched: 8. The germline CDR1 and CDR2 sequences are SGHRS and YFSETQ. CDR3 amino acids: CASSPGGQDSDTQYF. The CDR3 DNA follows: TGCGCCAGCAGCCCAGGGGGACAGGACTCAGATACGCAGTATTTT.